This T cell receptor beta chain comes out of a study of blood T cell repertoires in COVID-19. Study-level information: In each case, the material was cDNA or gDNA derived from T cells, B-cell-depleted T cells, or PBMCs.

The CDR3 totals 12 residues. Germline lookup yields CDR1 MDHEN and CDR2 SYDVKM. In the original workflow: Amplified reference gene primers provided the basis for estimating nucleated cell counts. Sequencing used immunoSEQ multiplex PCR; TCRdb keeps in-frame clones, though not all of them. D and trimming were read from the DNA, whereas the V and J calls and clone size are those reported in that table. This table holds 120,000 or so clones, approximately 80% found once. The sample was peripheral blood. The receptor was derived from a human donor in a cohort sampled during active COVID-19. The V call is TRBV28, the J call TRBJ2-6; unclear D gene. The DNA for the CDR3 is TGTGCAACGGCGGCCCAGACCAACGTCCTGACTTTC. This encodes CATAAQTNVLTF.